This T cell receptor (beta chain) came from a study of blood T cell repertoires in COVID-19. For the study at large: The United States, Italy and Spain supplied acute and convalescent COVID-19 samples. T cells, B-cell-depleted T cells, or PBMCs provided the cDNA or gDNA that served as material.

Original processing methods: Researchers report that nucleated cell counts were estimated from reference gene primer amplification. The repertoire was sequenced with immunoSEQ multiplex PCR; TCRdb's copy has only in-frame clones and lacks some. V and J calls and clone size are copied from that table; D and trimming were computed from the DNA. The sample shows about 250,000 clones, approximately 86% of them seen only once. CDR3 length: 13 residues. The V and J ends lost 8 bases and 6 bases, in that order; junction bases with no gene match: 9. Germline CDR1 is LNHNV and CDR2 is YYDKDF (reference sequence). This clone was detected only once.

This TCR came from an elderly woman with active or convalescent COVID-19. J is TRBJ1-1 and V is TRBV15; 7 bases align to TRBD1. The material sequenced was peripheral blood. The chain's CDR3 is CATGRKQGPEAFF. CDR3 nucleotide sequence: TGTGCCACCGGCCGTAAACAGGGGCCTGAAGCTTTCTTT.